The next 16 T cell receptor beta chains were all read from a single sample in a study of cytomegalovirus exposure and HLA in healthy donors (dated by TCRdb to about 2017). Receptor libraries were prepared by the immunoSEQ multiplex PCR assay. For the multiplex PCR, a mixture combining 60 forward primers for TCR Vbeta segments and 13 reverse primers for TCR Jbeta segments was used. Held by TCRdb, this immuneACCESS table contains in-frame sequences only and omits some clones. Under half of the omission traces to an unresolved V gene where checked; the cause of the rest is unknown. This sample is represented by roughly 110,000 clones; roughly 72% of them were singletons. In total, the top ten clones hold about 4.2% of the sample. The specimen was PBMCs. All receptors derive from a woman aged 40 to 49 in good health and CMV-seropositive.

This chain uses TRBV5-1 with TRBJ1-2, with 10 bases fitting TRBD1. The CDR3 consists of 16 residues. The trim removed 2 bases at V and 7 bases at J, leaving 11 bases unmatched. Germline V CDR1 and CDR2: SGHRS, YFSETQ. This chain's CDR3 is CASSLGQGEIIGGYTF. The CDR3, as DNA: TGCGCCAGCAGCTTAGGACAGGGGGAAATCATAGGTGGCTACACCTTC.

The chain couples TRBV7-3 to TRBJ2-3; 7 nucleotides align to TRBD2. The CDR3 has 17 amino acids. V dropped 0 bases and J dropped 6; count of bases not matched to a gene: 12. Looked up from germline, CDR1 is SGHTA and CDR2 is FQGTGA. CDR3 DNA sequence: TGTGCCAGCAGCTTAACAGTCGACAGCGGGGCGAGTGATACGCAGTATTTT. Encoded protein: CASSLTVDSGASDTQYF.

Concerning this clone: The sample has other DNA sequences that encode this CDR3 too. The chain carries TRBV27 and TRBJ1-4, with 7 bases fitting TRBD1. From germline, CDR1 is MNHEY and CDR2 SMNVEV (reference sequence). This CDR3 comprises 16 residues. The V segment lost 2 bases and the J segment 8 bases; nucleotides outside the gene matches: 11. The CDR3 bases are TGTGCCAGCAGTTTAGAACGTCCAGGGGGGAACGAAAAACTGTTTTTT. Amino acid sequence: CASSLERPGGNEKLFF.

This clone was observed once. The rearrangement joins TRBV27 to TRBJ1-3; D gene unclear. Trimming cost V 9 bases and J 2 bases, with 23 bases left between them. Germline V gene sequence: CDR1 MNHEY, CDR2 SMNVEV (reference sequence). The CDR3 is made up of 17 amino acids. The CDR3 is CAREEEGIIVAGNTIYF. The CDR3 nucleotides read TGTGCCAGGGAAGAAGAGGGAATTATAGTTGCTGGAAACACCATATATTTT.

The chain has TRBV5-1 and TRBJ1-4; 8 nucleotides align to TRBD1. Germline values: CDR1 SGHRS, CDR2 YFSETQ. Unmatched junction bases numbered 9, after V lost 5 bases and J lost 3 bases. The CDR3 extends over 16 amino acids. The CDR3 region has the DNA TGCGCCAGCAGACAGGGGGTGCTTAGATCTAATGAAAAACTGTTTTTT. Translated, it gives CASRQGVLRSNEKLFF.

This chain joins TRBV5-8 and TRBJ1-3; possibly TRBD1 for D (5 bases). This CDR3 region has 15 residues. In germline, CDR1 is SGHTS, CDR2 YDEGEE. V lost 0 bases and J lost 3, with 10 bases in between. In nucleotides, the CDR3 is TGTGCCAGCAGCTTGGGCCCCCAGGGTGGAAACACCATATATTTT. Amino acids: CASSLGPQGGNTIYF.

The chain has TRBV6-1 and TRBJ2-1; TRBD2 matches at 8 bases. V was clipped by 4 bases and J by 5 bases; unmatched bases: 4. Germline V gene data show CDR1 as MNHNS and CDR2 as SASEGT. The CDR3 length is 14 residues. Written as DNA, the CDR3 is TGTGCCAGCAGTGGTGGGACTAGAGACAATGAGCAGTTCTTC. Amino acid sequence: CASSGGTRDNEQFF.

The rearrangement links TRBV5-1 to TRBJ2-3; TRBD2 might be the D (8 bases). The CDR3 consists of 19 residues. The germline gives CDR1 SGHRS, CDR2 YFSETQ. V was clipped by 4 bases and J by 3 bases, with 27 bases between them. The CDR3 DNA is TGCGCCAGCAGCCGCGTAGGGGGCATGGCGGGAGGACGGACAGATACGCAGTATTTT. Its translation is CASSRVGGMAGGRTDTQYF.

This chain joins TRBV5-4 and TRBJ2-6, with D possibly being TRBD1 (5 bases). CDR1 is SGHNT and CDR2 is YYREEE in the germline V gene (reference sequence). The V gene lost 1 base and the J gene lost 4 bases, with 18 bases spanning the gap. The CDR3 runs to 18 residues. The CDR3 loop reads CASSLPLGRARGANVLTF. The DNA of the CDR3 is TGTGCCAGCAGCTTGCCCCTCGGCAGGGCGCGCGGGGCCAACGTCCTGACTTTC.

The genes are TRBV2 and TRBJ1-5; D call uncertain. The CDR3 contains 13 residues. Deletions cut 2 bases from V and 6 bases from J, with 8 bases between. Germline V gene lookup returns CDR1 SNHLY and CDR2 FYNNEI. This chain's CDR3 is CASSERRSQPQHF. The CDR3, as DNA: TGTGCCAGCAGTGAACGGCGGAGTCAGCCCCAGCATTTT.

The V call is TRBV29-1, the J call TRBJ1-5, with 8 bases aligning to TRBD1. V dropped 7 bases and J dropped 6; count of bases not matched to a gene: 17. CDR1 is SQVTM, CDR2 ANQGSEA, per germline. The CDR3 covers 16 residues. The CDR3 reads CSGKAGQGKKGQPQHF. Written as DNA, the CDR3 is TGCAGCGGGAAGGCCGGACAGGGCAAAAAGGGTCAGCCCCAGCATTTT.

This clone occurred a few times. The chain has TRBV27 and TRBJ2-1; TRBD1 aligns across 7 bases. This CDR3 contains 15 residues. From germline, CDR1 is MNHEY and CDR2 SMNVEV (reference sequence). After removal of 6 bases from V and 1 base from J, the junction contained 6 bases not matched to a gene. CDR3 sequence (DNA): TGTGCCAGCAGCACCGGGACAGAGTCCTACAATGAGCAGTTCTTC. This gives the protein CASSTGTESYNEQFF.

V and J are TRBV7-2 and TRBJ2-5; 9 nucleotides match TRBD1. Losses at the gene ends were 2 bases for V and 2 bases for J; bases not matched to a gene: 6. CDR1 is SGHTA, CDR2 FQGNSA, per germline. This CDR3 region has 16 residues. The DNA of the CDR3 is TGTGCCAGCAGCTTACAAGGGACAGGGAGACAAGAGACCCAGTACTTC. It is translated as CASSLQGTGRQETQYF.

CDR3 region: CASSSGQGGNTGELFF. CDR3 sequence (DNA): TGTGCCAGCAGCTCGGGACAGGGAGGAAACACCGGGGAGCTGTTTTTT. The chain links TRBV7-3 to TRBJ2-2; TRBD1 matches at 9 bases. Germline V gene lookup returns CDR1 SGHTA and CDR2 FQGTGA. The CDR3 length is 16 residues. V gave up 4 bases and J gave up 2 bases; unmatched junction bases: 5.

The rearrangement joins TRBV5-5 to TRBJ1-2; 7 bases map to TRBD1. The CDR3 is 14 amino acids. Germline CDR1 and CDR2: SGHKS and YYEKEE (reference sequence). Losses at the gene ends were 0 bases for V and 5 bases for J; bases not matched to a gene: 4. The CDR3 DNA sequence: TGTGCCAGCAGCTTGGGACAGGGAAGGTATGGCTACACCTTC. Translation: CASSLGQGRYGYTF. The whole variable domain, filled in from reference TRBV5-5 and TRBJ1-2, reads DAGVTQSPTHLIKTRGQQVTLRCSPISGHKSVSWYQQVLGQGPQFIFQYYEKEERGRGNFPDRFSARQFPNYSSELNVNALLLGDSALYLCASSLGQGRYGYTFGSGTRLTVV.

The chain employs TRBV7-2 and TRBJ2-2, with a possible D match to TRBD2 (6 bases). Germline V CDR1 and CDR2: SGHTA, FQGNSA. Trimming took 4 bases from V and 7 from J, leaving 13 bases between them. The CDR3 sequence is 14 residues long. CDR3 protein: CASSWELARGELFF. The CDR3 region has the DNA TGTGCCAGCAGCTGGGAACTAGCACGCGGGGAGCTGTTTTTT.